This TCR beta chain was documented in a study of cytotoxic CD8 clonotypes in ibrutinib-treated CLL. Findings of the study overall: Public clonotypes, an uncommon group, contracted or remained stable on treatment. Baseline levels were approached again at progression, after clonality had risen at ibrutinib response. Circulating CD8+ T-cell counts were tracked by baseline clonality, which exceeded that of age-matched healthy donors.

Libraries of TCR beta were made from 1.5 to 2.5 micrograms of genomic DNA that came from cryopreserved PBMCs. The assay was immunoSEQ multiplex PCR, and TCRdb's table has in-frame clones only and misses some. The data show around 140,000 clones, approximately 80% seen once. This clone came up once. Antigen unknown. Specimen: PBMCs, collected after 36 months of ibrutinib treatment. This TCR was recovered from a human donor with chronic lymphocytic leukemia.

This chain's CDR3 is CASRPDGSRWNSPLHF. The CDR3 DNA is TGTGCCAGCAGGCCGGACGGGAGCCGGTGGAATTCACCCCTCCACTTT. The chain uses TRBV6-4 and TRBJ1-6; D unclear. The CDR3 runs to 16 residues. Germline-derived CDR1 and CDR2 are MRHNA and SNTAGT. V was clipped by 6 bases and J by 7 bases, with 19 bases between them.